This T cell receptor beta chain was captured in a study of T cells in Graves' hyperthyroidism and ophthalmopathy (dated 2019 in TCRdb). About the investigation overall: Peripheral blood was sampled at the time of initial diagnosis, prior to any treatment. An independent validation cohort of fewer than 20 hyperthyroidism patients and approximately 16 patients who later progressed to ophthalmopathy tested prospective prediction of ophthalmopathy. The study also compared thyroid tissue and blood T-cell repertoires from five or six Graves' hyperthyroidism patients. After blood sampling, hyperthyroidism patients were treated with methimazole at a starting dose of 30 mg daily, and ophthalmopathy patients were treated with high-dose intravenous methylprednisolone. The 100 or so discovery patients were randomly split 7:3 into training and test sets. TCR V-J signatures able to tell the groups apart were searched for in a discovery cohort of 90 to 100 patients, of whom around 42 had Graves' ophthalmopathy and around 58 had stable Graves' hyperthyroidism. The paper describes TCR Vbeta CDR3 sequencing of 135 peripheral blood samples, made up of around 41 ophthalmopathy patients, 70 to 75 hyperthyroidism patients and 17 progressor patients. The study at large found these results: A 13 V-J signature model separated ophthalmopathy from stable hyperthyroidism, with nearly 90% sensitivity and 81.08% specificity in cross-validation and 80%/75% in testing. In validation, the model predicted progression to ophthalmopathy a median of roughly 6.2 months before onset, with approximately 68% sensitivity and roughly 79% specificity. Most expanded thyroid clonotypes (frequency above 0.001) were also detected in blood, a finding suggesting that blood repertoires may reflect thyroid immune responses. Sample size was not statistically predetermined, and investigators were not blinded to group allocation.

Amplification of TCR beta CDR3 regions was carried out from RNA transcripts. A first-round RT-PCR of the TCR CDR3 used the HTBI primer set with the Qiagen OneStep RT-PCR kit. The libraries were constructed in a second round of multiplex PCR and then size-selected and purified. Libraries were sequenced paired-end with 100 bp reads on an Illumina HiSeq2000. In the original analysis: SOAPnuke was used to process the raw data, removing reads that contained adapters or uncalled bases, had a mean Phred below 15, or lacked an exact match to the constant primer or identifier. COPE v1.2.5 was used to merge the high-quality paired reads, and each unique nucleotide sequence was defined as a clonotype. MiTCR v1.1 was used to align the clonotypes against IMGT TRBV, TRBD and TRBJ reference segments. The analysis was restricted to V-J combinations with a frequency above 0.0001, which together covered 99% to 99.2% of the repertoires. The TCS score was defined as F50 (clonal expansion) divided by E x V (chaos), with BLOSUM62-based TCRdist calculated between CDR3 peptides within each V-J. Welch's t-statistics and random forest reduced approximately 520 V-J features to 10 to 15, which were used in a naive Bayes classifier (R e1071). TCRdb handled the public reads itself, with Q25 trimming in fastp and clone calling in MiXCR, and kept productive beta chains. Each record represents a unique CDR3 protein, reported with the most common genes and DNA among its rows. TCRdb's processing, not the study's, gives the V and J calls here. The sample table lists approximately 420,000 distinct CDR3 sequences, about 15% of them with a count of one. 32% of the sample is held by the ten biggest clonotypes.

In the case of this clonotype: Its antigen is still unknown. Per-base quality was not reported, and no clone a single base away is much larger than it.

V sheds 5 bases and J sheds 4 bases, leaving 15 bases between their ends. Based on the germline V gene, the CDR1 and CDR2 sequences are KGHDR and SFDVKD. The CDR3, cysteine through phenylalanine, is 15 amino acids long. The read is trimmed to its CDR3 DNA, 45 bases read in frame from base 1. Graves' hyperthyroidism was defined as stable when no progression to ophthalmopathy occurred over 18 months of follow-up. The hyperthyroidism patients were between 18 and 65 years old and newly diagnosed, with a disease duration of less than 2 months. Exclusion was applied to patients with uncontrolled infections, other autoimmune diseases, pregnancy or lactation. Diagnoses were established on the basis of clinical symptoms, serum thyroxine and TRAb, thyroid ultrasound, and orbital computed tomography. PBMCs were isolated from more than 9 ml of fresh peripheral blood by Ficoll-Paque density gradient centrifugation. Total RNA was extracted with Trizol reagent, and quality was checked on an Agilent 2100 Bioanalyzer.

The receptor was derived from a woman in her 30s with Graves' hyperthyroidism. The V and J segments used are TRBV24-1 and TRBJ2-3; the D region is possibly TRBD1 or TRBD2, each matching across 5 bases. What was sequenced was blood. DNA sequence: TGTGCCACCAGTGGTGTGGGGGTCCTCGCAGATACGCAGTATTTT. It encodes CATSGVGVLADTQYF.